One and the same sample provided the 9 T cell receptor beta chains below, sequenced in a study of identical twins. Each CDR3 protein is one row after TCRdb ran MiXCR on the 5' RACE reads. The data hold 450,000 or so distinct CDR3 sequences, with approximately 15% observed a single time. These data also formed part of another study, on yellow fever vaccine responses in identical twins.

The sample comprised CD4+ T cells sorted from blood. The receptors shown here come from a woman aged 18 to 35 in good health.

V gene TRBV2 combines with J gene TRBJ1-1; D is unresolved. This CDR3 is built from 13 residues. The germline gives CDR1 SNHLY, CDR2 FYNNEI. The V end lost 8 bases, the J end lost 6 bases, and 16 bases lay between the germline ends. In nucleotides, the CDR3 is TGTGCCAGCCGTAAAAGCCTTAACGCTGAAGCTTTCTTT. Residues: CASRKSLNAEAFF.

A few counts support this clonotype. The rearrangement joins TRBV6-5 to TRBJ2-3; 8 positions match TRBD2. Germline V gives CDR1 MNHEY, CDR2 SVGAGI. The J segment lost 1 base and the V segment lost 0 bases, leaving 3 bases of the junction unmatched. This CDR3 is 16 amino acids long. In DNA, the CDR3 is TGTGCCAGCAGTTACTCGCCAGCGGGAGGCACAGATACGCAGTATTTT. Amino acid sequence: CASSYSPAGGTDTQYF.

This sequence joins TRBV7-9 and TRBJ1-1; no clear D gene. From germline, CDR1 is SEHNR and CDR2 FQNEAQ (reference sequence). The length of the CDR3 is 14 residues. Trimming took 5 bases from V and 2 from J, leaving 12 bases between them. The CDR3 bases are TGTGCCAGCAGCGCCCGGTTGGGAAACACTGAAGCTTTCTTT. This codes for CASSARLGNTEAFF.

The V and J genes are TRBV7-3 and TRBJ2-7, with D hard to call. CDR1 is SGHTA and CDR2 is FQGTGA in the germline V gene. The CDR3 runs to 13 residues. V lost 3 bases and J 3 bases, leaving 9 bases between the germline ends. In DNA form, the CDR3 reads TGTGCCAGCAGCTTGTCGGACGGCTACGAGCAGTACTTC. Its translation is CASSLSDGYEQYF. The full variable domain, with the rest looked up from reference TRBV7-3 and TRBJ2-7, is GAGVSQTPSNKVTEKGKYVELRCDPISGHTALYWYRQSLGQGPEFLIYFQGTGAADDSGLPNDRFFAVRPEGSVSTLKIQRTERGDSAVYLCASSLSDGYEQYFGPGTRLTVT.

This clonotype has a handful of counts. This chain connects TRBV7-2 to TRBJ1-4; D perhaps matches TRBD1 (6 bases). Germline assignment: CDR1 SGHTA and CDR2 FQGNSA. Deletions cut 3 bases from V and 11 bases from J, with 10 bases between. This CDR3 comprises 12 residues. The DNA for the CDR3 is TGTGCCAGCAGCTTGTCAGGGGTGAAACTGTTTTTT. This encodes CASSLSGVKLFF.

This clonotype was counted between two and nine times. V and J are TRBV7-9 and TRBJ2-7, with D perhaps TRBD1 (6 bases). The germline CDR1 and CDR2 sequences are SEHNR and FQNEAQ (reference sequence). The V end was cut by 5 bases, the J end by 2 bases, with 13 bases between. This CDR3 spans 14 amino acids. The CDR3 DNA reads TGTGCCAGCAGCCTAGACAGGCCAGCCTACGAGCAGTACTTC. It translates to CASSLDRPAYEQYF.

This clonotype showed up just a few times. The CDR3 protein is CASSYSRGEGALDEQYF. CDR3 DNA sequence: TGTGCCAGCAGTTACTCTCGCGGGGAGGGGGCACTGGACGAGCAGTACTTC. The genes are TRBV6-5 and TRBJ2-7; D is tentatively TRBD1 or TRBD2 (7 bases each). The ends were cut back, 0 bases at V and 5 bases at J, with 20 bases in the middle. CDR1 is MNHEY, CDR2 SVGAGI, per germline. CDR3 length: 17 residues.

This clonotype was detected a few times. The chain employs TRBV2 and TRBJ2-1; 10 positions match TRBD2. After removal of 3 bases from V and 8 bases from J, the junction contained 7 bases not matched to a gene. This CDR3 is 15 amino acids long. From germline, CDR1 is SNHLY and CDR2 FYNNEI. CDR3 sequence (DNA): TGTGCCAGCAGTGATGGTAGCGGGAGGTTCGATGAGCAGTTCTTC. Protein product: CASSDGSGRFDEQFF.

This clonotype has a handful of counts. This chain joins TRBV5-1 and TRBJ2-2; 7 nucleotides agree with TRBD1. The germline gives CDR1 SGHRS, CDR2 YFSETQ. This CDR3 contains 14 residues. Unmatched junction bases numbered 5, after V lost 7 bases and J lost 2 bases. DNA for the CDR3: TGCGCCAGCGAGGGACAGCCAAACACCGGGGAGCTGTTTTTT. This gives the protein CASEGQPNTGELFF.